This T cell receptor beta chain came from a study of shared clonotypes between healthy human individuals. Findings of the study overall: A generally larger estimated richness was seen in naive subsets than in memory subsets.

CDR3 length: 12 amino acids. Germline CDR1 is MDHEN and CDR2 is SYDVKM. V was pared by 5 bases and J by 11 bases, with 15 bases between. Everyone who donated was a Caucasian adult who lived in Nashville, Tennessee. In the case of this clone: The antigen is unknown.

Authors' analysis steps: For the immunoSEQ data, sequences were junction-only without quality scores, so filtering differed. Sequenced by immunoSEQ multiplex PCR; TCRdb stores in-frame clones only, minus some. The DNA was the basis for D and trimming; V, J and clone size are from that table. The sample yields over 2 million clones, just under 95% seen once. The TCR was taken from a man aged 18 to 29 in good health. Some clones in this sample may be carry-over from other donors' samples. Sequencing was carried out using naive CD4+ T cells from PBMCs. Regarding subset: CD45RA+ positively selected. V usage is TRBV28 and J usage is TRBJ1-1; perhaps TRBD1 as D (5 bases). The CDR3 region has the DNA TGTGCCAGCAGTCAGGTCGGGGCGAGGGCTTTCTTT. Protein product: CASSQVGARAFF.